Below are 10 T cell receptor beta chains sequenced from a single sample in a study of vaccination and CD4 T cells after COVID-19. The assay that was used to sequence DNA from cultured CD4+ T cells was the Oncomine TCR Beta short-read assay. Using its own MiXCR run on the PCR reads, TCRdb lists one record per CDR3 protein. In the table there are around 16,000 distinct CDR3 sequences, 63% of which are singletons. The antigens these receptors bind are not known. Treatment given: approximately nine-day PBMC culture with coronavirus spike peptide pools or control peptides (ViraFEST assay). The sample comprised CD4+ T cells from blood, cultured in vitro. The receptor source for this set is a human donor who had recovered from COVID-19.

The chain is built from TRBV29-1 and TRBJ1-2; D is ambiguous. The ends were cut back, 4 bases at V and 2 bases at J, with 14 bases in the middle. From germline, CDR1 is SQVTM and CDR2 ANQGSEA. This CDR3 has 14 amino acids. The chain's CDR3 is CSVGVPGRNYGYTF. CDR3 DNA: TGCAGCGTTGGCGTTCCGGGTAGGAACTATGGCTACACCTTC.

This chain connects TRBV6-1 to TRBJ2-5; D remains ambiguous. V was pared by 7 bases and J by 4 bases, with 13 bases between. The CDR3 loop spans 13 amino acids. Germline assignment: CDR1 MNHNS and CDR2 SASEGT. CDR3 residues: CASTGLGGETQYF. In DNA, the CDR3 is TGTGCCAGCACAGGTCTGGGCGGAGAGACCCAGTACTTC.

This clonotype was picked up a small number of times. The genes are TRBV20-1 and TRBJ2-7; D call uncertain. This CDR3 has 12 amino acids. CDR1 DFQATT and CDR2 SNEGSKA come from the germline V gene (reference sequence). V lost 5 bases and J 3 bases, leaving 11 bases between the germline ends. The CDR3 coding sequence is TGCAGTGCTGACAAGAAAAACTACGAGCAGTACTTC. Translated: CSADKKNYEQYF.

This rearrangement joins TRBV6-1 to TRBJ2-5; TRBD1 aligns across 9 bases. CDR1 and CDR2 from the germline V gene are MNHNS and SASEGT. The V gene end was trimmed by 6 bases and the J gene end by 2 bases; junction bases not matched to a gene: 7. The length of the CDR3 is 15 residues. The CDR3 bases are TGTGCCAGCAGAGCCGAGGGACAGGGTCAAGAGACCCAGTACTTC. This translates into CASRAEGQGQETQYF.

This clonotype was observed once. This rearrangement joins TRBV18 to TRBJ1-1, with D uncertain. This CDR3 spans 12 amino acids. Trimming cost V 6 bases and J 8 bases, with 13 bases left between them. CDR1 KGHSH and CDR2 LQKENI come from the germline V gene. For the CDR3, the DNA is TGTGCCAGCTCTCCCATCCAGGTGGAAGCTTTCTTT. Protein product: CASSPIQVEAFF.

This clonotype came up once. This chain uses TRBV2 with TRBJ2-3; TRBD2 matches 13 bases. Germline trimming cut 10 bases from V and 2 bases from J; bases unmatched to any gene: 3. The CDR3 runs 14 residues. Germline V gene lookup returns CDR1 SNHLY and CDR2 FYNNEI. As DNA, the CDR3 is TGTGCCATCGGGACTAGCGGGACCACAGATACGCAGTATTTT. Encoded protein: CAIGTSGTTDTQYF. Full variable domain (missing parts from reference TRBV2 and TRBJ2-3): EPEVTQTPSHQVTQMGQEVILRCVPISNHLYFYWYRQILGQKVEFLVSFYNNEISEKSEIFDDQFSVERPDGSNFTLKIRSTKLEDSAMYFCAIGTSGTTDTQYFGPGTRLTVL.

As DNA, the CDR3 is TGTGCCAGCAGCTTAGCGGGGGGAACCTACGAGCAGTACTTC. Protein sequence: CASSLAGGTYEQYF. The V and J genes are TRBV7-8 and TRBJ2-7; perhaps TRBD2 as D (6 bases). V gave up 0 bases and J gave up 2 bases, with 8 bases separating them. This CDR3 region has 14 residues. CDR1 and CDR2 (germline): SGHVS, FQNEAQ.

The chain links TRBV28 to TRBJ2-5, with 10 bases fitting TRBD2. The CDR3 spans 18 residues. V trimming: 1 base; J trimming: 5 bases; junction bases outside the gene matches: 13. Germline CDR1 reads MDHEN; CDR2 reads SYDVKM. CDR3 nucleotide sequence: TGTGCCAGCAGTTTATCCAGCGGGGGGGCTAGGTTTTGGGAGACCCAGTACTTC. This gives the protein CASSLSSGGARFWETQYF.

The chain has TRBV5-8 and TRBJ2-7; 14 bases align to TRBD2. Germline CDR1 reads SGHTS; CDR2 reads YDEGEE. The CDR3 is made up of 16 amino acids. V lost 4 bases and J lost 5; bases outside the gene matches: 8. DNA of the CDR3: TGTGCCAGCAGCGCGGGACTAGCGGGAGTTTTGAACGAGCAGTACTTC. Amino acid sequence: CASSAGLAGVLNEQYF.

V gene TRBV11-3 combines with J gene TRBJ2-1; 10 nucleotides line up with TRBD1. V lost 1 base and J lost 3; bases outside the gene matches: 0. The CDR3 has 15 amino acids. CDR1 is SGHNT and CDR2 is YENEEA in the germline V gene. The DNA for the CDR3 is TGTGCCAGCAGCTTAGGGACAGGGGGCTACAATGAGCAGTTCTTC. Residues: CASSLGTGGYNEQFF.